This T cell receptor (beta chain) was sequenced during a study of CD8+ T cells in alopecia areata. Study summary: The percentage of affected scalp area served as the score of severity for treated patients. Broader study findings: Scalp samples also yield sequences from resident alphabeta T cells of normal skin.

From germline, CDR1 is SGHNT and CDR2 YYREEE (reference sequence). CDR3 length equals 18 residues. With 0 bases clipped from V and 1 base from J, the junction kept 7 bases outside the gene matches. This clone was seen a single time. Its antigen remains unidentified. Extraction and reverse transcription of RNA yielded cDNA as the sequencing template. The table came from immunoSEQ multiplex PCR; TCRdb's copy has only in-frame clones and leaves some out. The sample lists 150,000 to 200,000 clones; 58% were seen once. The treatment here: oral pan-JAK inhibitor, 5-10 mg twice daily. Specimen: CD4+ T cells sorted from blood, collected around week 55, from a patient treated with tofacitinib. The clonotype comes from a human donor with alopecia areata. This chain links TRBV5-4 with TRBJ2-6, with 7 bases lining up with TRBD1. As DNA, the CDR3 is TGTGCCAGCAGCTTGGGGACAGGTTATGCTTCTGGGGCCAACGTCCTGACTTTC. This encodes CASSLGTGYASGANVLTF.